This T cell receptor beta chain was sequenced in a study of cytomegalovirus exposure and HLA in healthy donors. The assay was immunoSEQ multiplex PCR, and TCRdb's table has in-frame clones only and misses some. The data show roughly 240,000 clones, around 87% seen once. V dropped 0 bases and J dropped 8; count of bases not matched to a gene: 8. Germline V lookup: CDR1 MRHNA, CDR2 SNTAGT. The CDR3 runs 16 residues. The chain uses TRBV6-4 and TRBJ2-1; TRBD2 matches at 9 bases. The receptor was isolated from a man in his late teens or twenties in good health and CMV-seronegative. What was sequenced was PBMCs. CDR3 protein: CASSDSGGGAAHEQFF. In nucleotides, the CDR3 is TGTGCCAGCAGTGACTCCGGCGGGGGGGCCGCCCATGAGCAGTTCTTC.